One TCR beta chain is described in this entry. The antigen remains undetermined. Trimming took off 2 bases at V and 4 bases at J, with 17 bases between the two ends. The CDR3 runs to 15 residues. Germline CDR1 and CDR2: SQVTM and ANQGSEA. Sequencing used immunoSEQ v3. Method: immunoSEQ multiplex PCR; TCRdb's copy keeps in-frame clones and lacks some. The sample includes tens of thousands of clones, around 79% seen only once; the top ten take 1.5% to 2%. This sample was included in a study of TIL therapy for anti-PD-1-resistant metastatic lung cancer. Study context: Tumors carried a median about 1.5 non-synonymous mutations per megabase.

General study points: The cohort had more treatment-naive, never-smoker and oncogene-addicted patients than typical.

The time point is: pre-treatment sample, taken before nivolumab and TIL therapy. Enrollment ran from October 2017 to early 2020. This chain uses TRBV29-1 with TRBJ1-2, with a possible D match to TRBD1 (5 bases). The receptor was isolated from a person between 25 and 80 years old with non-small cell lung cancer. The specimen comprised blood, sampled at baseline. The CDR3 sequence: CSVEKGPLGFYGYTF. In DNA, the CDR3 is TGCAGCGTTGAAAAGGGGCCGCTCGGGTTCTATGGCTACACCTTC.